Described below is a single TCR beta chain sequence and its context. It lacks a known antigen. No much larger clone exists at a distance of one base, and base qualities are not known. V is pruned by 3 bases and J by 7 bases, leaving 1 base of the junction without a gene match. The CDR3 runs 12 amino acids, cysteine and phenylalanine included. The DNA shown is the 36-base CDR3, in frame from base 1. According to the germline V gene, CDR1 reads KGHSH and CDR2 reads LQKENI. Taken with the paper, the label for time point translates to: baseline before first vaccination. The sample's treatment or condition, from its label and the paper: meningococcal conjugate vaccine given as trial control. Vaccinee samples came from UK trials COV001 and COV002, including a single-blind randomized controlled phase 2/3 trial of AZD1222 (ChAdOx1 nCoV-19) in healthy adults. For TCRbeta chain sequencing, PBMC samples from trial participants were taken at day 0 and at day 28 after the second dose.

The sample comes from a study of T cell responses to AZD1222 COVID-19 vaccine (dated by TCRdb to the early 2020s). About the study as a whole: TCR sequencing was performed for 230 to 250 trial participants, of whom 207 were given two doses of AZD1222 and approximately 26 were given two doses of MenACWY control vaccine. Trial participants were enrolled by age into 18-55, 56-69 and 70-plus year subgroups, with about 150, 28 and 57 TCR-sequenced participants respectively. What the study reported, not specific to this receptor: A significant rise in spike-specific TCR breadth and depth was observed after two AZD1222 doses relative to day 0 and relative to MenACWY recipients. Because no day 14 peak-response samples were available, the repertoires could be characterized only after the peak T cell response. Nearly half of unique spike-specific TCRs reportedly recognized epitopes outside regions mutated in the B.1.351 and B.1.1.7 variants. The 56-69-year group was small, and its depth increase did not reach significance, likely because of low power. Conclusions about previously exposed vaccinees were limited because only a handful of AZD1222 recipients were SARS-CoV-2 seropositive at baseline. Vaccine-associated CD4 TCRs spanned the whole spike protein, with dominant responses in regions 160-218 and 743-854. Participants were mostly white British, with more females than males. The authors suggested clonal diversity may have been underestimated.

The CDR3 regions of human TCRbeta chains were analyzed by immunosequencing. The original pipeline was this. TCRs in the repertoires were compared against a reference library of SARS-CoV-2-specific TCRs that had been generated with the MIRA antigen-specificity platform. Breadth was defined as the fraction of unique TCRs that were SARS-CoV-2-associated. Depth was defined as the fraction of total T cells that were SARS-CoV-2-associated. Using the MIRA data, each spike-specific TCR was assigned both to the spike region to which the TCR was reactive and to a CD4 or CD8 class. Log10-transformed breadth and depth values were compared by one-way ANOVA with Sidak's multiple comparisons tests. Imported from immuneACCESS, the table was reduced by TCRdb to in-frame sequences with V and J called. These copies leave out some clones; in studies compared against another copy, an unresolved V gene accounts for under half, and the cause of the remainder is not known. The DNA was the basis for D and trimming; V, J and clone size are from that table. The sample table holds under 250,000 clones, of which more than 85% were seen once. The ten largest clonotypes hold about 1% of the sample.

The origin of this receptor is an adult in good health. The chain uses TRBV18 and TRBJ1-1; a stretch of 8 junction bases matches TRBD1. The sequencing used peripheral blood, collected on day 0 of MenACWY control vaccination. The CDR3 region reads CASSPTGVEAFF. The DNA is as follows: TGTGCCAGCTCACCGACAGGGGTTGAAGCTTTCTTT.